The 22 T cell receptor beta chains in this list originate from one sample, sequenced in a study of cytomegalovirus exposure and HLA in healthy donors. TCRdb keeps only in-frame clones here, not all; method: immunoSEQ multiplex PCR. The sample includes about 95,000 clones, about 85% of them seen just once. Sequenced material: PBMCs. These receptors were collected from a young man in good health and CMV-seropositive.

This clone was detected only once. The chain has TRBV5-6 and TRBJ2-2; D perhaps matches TRBD2 (6 bases). The V gene lost 7 bases and the J gene lost 3 bases, with 16 bases spanning the gap. Germline CDR1 is SGHDT and CDR2 is YYEEEE. The CDR3 loop spans 15 amino acids. The CDR3 DNA follows: TGTGCCAGCTTTGGACCTCCGGGAGACACCGGGGAGCTGTTTTTT. Its protein is CASFGPPGDTGELFF.

V is TRBV20-1 and J is TRBJ1-1; a weak D match, TRBD1 (5 bases). Trimming stripped 8 bases from V and 3 bases from J, with 10 bases between. The CDR3 spans 11 residues. Germline V lookup: CDR1 DFQATT, CDR2 SNEGSKA (reference sequence). This CDR3 is CSILGDTEAFF. The CDR3 DNA reads TGCAGTATTCTAGGGGACACTGAAGCTTTCTTT.

The chain combines TRBV10-1 with TRBJ2-2; the match to TRBD1 covers 9 bases. Germline V gives CDR1 WNHNN, CDR2 SYGVQD (reference sequence). Trimming cost V 0 bases and J 2 bases; bases outside gene matches: 1. This CDR3 is 16 amino acids long. Written as DNA, the CDR3 is TGCGCCAGCAGTGAGTCGGGACAGGGTAACACCGGGGAGCTGTTTTTT. Its protein is CASSESGQGNTGELFF.

J is TRBJ2-1 and V is TRBV6-6; a weak D match, TRBD2 (5 bases). This CDR3 has 13 residues. Trimming took 0 bases from V and 12 from J, leaving 12 bases between them. The V gene's germline CDR1 is MNHNY and CDR2 SVGAGI (reference sequence). The CDR3 bases are TGTGCCAGCAGTTACTCGAACGGCGCGGGGCAGTTCTTC. It is translated as CASSYSNGAGQFF.

V is TRBV18 and J is TRBJ2-7, with 7 nucleotides matching TRBD1. Per germline, CDR1 KGHSH and CDR2 LQKENI. The length of the CDR3 is 15 residues. Trimming cost V 2 bases and J 4 bases; bases outside gene matches: 8. CDR3 coding DNA: TGTGCCAGCTCACCAGGGCCCGGGACAGAGTACGAGCAGTACGTC. Protein product: CASSPGPGTEYEQYV.

The genes are TRBV5-1 and TRBJ1-2, with 9 bases lining up with TRBD1. J was trimmed by 7 bases and V by 4 bases; bases with no gene match: 5. Germline V lookup: CDR1 SGHRS, CDR2 YFSETQ. This CDR3 is built from 13 residues. The CDR3 DNA follows: TGCGCCAGCAGCGCCACAGGGGGCAGTGGCTACACCTTC. It is translated as CASSATGGSGYTF.

The rearrangement joins TRBV30 to TRBJ2-5; the match to TRBD1 covers 11 bases. CDR1 GTSNPN and CDR2 SVGIG come from the germline V gene (reference sequence). The V and J ends lost 4 bases and 5 bases, in that order; junction bases with no gene match: 9. This CDR3 has 15 amino acids. CDR3 protein: CAWTTIGTGGETQYF. CDR3 DNA sequence: TGTGCCTGGACCACAATAGGGACAGGGGGGGAGACCCAGTACTTC.

This rearrangement joins TRBV7-8 to TRBJ2-6; possibly TRBD1 for D (5 bases). The germline CDR1 and CDR2 sequences are SGHVS and FQNEAQ. The CDR3 is made up of 16 amino acids. Trimming took off 1 base at V and 0 bases at J, with 7 bases between the two ends. The CDR3 bases are TGTGCCAGCAGCTTAGTAGGGGTCTCTGGGGCCAACGTCCTGACTTTC. It encodes CASSLVGVSGANVLTF.

The gene calls are TRBV5-8 and TRBJ1-5, with D perhaps matching TRBD1 (5 bases). The length of the CDR3 is 16 residues. Germline-derived CDR1 and CDR2 are SGHTS and YDEGEE. Trimming removed 1 base at V and 3 bases at J, with 14 bases between. The CDR3 sequence is CASSLLSAGDNQPQHF. In DNA, the CDR3 is TGTGCCAGCAGCTTGTTGTCAGCGGGGGACAATCAGCCCCAGCATTTT.

The rearrangement uses TRBV5-1 and TRBJ2-5, with unresolved D. The germline V gene has CDR1 SGHRS and CDR2 YFSETQ. The CDR3 runs to 13 residues. V lost 3 bases to trimming and J lost 0 bases, with 6 bases between them. DNA for the CDR3: TGCGCCAGCAGCTCCAGTCACCAAGAGACCCAGTACTTC. Translating gives CASSSSHQETQYF. The full variable domain, with the rest looked up from reference TRBV5-1 and TRBJ2-5, is KAGVTQTPRYLIKTRGQQVTLSCSPISGHRSVSWYQQTPGQGLQFLFEYFSETQRNKGNFPGRFSGRQFSNSRSEMNVSTLELGDSALYLCASSSSHQETQYFGPGTRLLVL.

This sequence joins TRBV7-9 and TRBJ2-1; a possible D gene is TRBD1 (6 bases). The CDR3 consists of 14 residues. CDR1 is SEHNR and CDR2 is FQNEAQ in the germline V gene (reference sequence). Trimming cost V 5 bases and J 7 bases, with 15 bases left between them. CDR3 in DNA: TGTGCCAGCAGCACTCAGGGGCTGGGAAATGAGCAGTTCTTC. This encodes CASSTQGLGNEQFF.

About this clone: Other DNA sequences within the sample encode an identical CDR3. Written as DNA, the CDR3 is TGTGCCTGGAGTGTACAGGCAGGGGTGACAGATACGCAGTATTTT. It is translated as CAWSVQAGVTDTQYF. The chain links TRBV30 to TRBJ2-3, with D tentatively TRBD1 (6 bases). CDR3 length equals 15 residues. V gave up 0 bases and J gave up 3 bases, with 13 bases separating them. Germline V gene sequence: CDR1 GTSNPN, CDR2 SVGIG (reference sequence).

This clone has a single count. The CDR3 reads CASSSTSGIAYEQYV. In nucleotides, the CDR3 is TGTGCCAGCAGTTCAACTAGCGGGATTGCCTACGAGCAGTACGTC. This sequence joins TRBV6-6 and TRBJ2-7; the match to TRBD2 covers 10 bases. The CDR3 is 15 amino acids. CDR1 and CDR2 (germline): MNHNY, SVGAGI (reference sequence). Losses at the gene ends were 4 bases for V and 2 bases for J; bases not matched to a gene: 5.

The chain recombines TRBV5-6 with TRBJ2-1; TRBD2 agrees at 10 bases. Unmatched junction bases numbered 14, after V lost 2 bases and J lost 12 bases. Germline V gene data show CDR1 as SGHDT and CDR2 as YYEEEE. The CDR3 sequence is 16 residues long. The chain's CDR3 is CASSLNRVLAGVLQFF. For the CDR3, the DNA is TGTGCCAGCAGCTTAAACAGGGTTCTAGCGGGAGTTCTGCAGTTCTTC.

The rearrangement links TRBV9 to TRBJ2-6; D might be TRBD1 (6 bases). The germline V gene has CDR1 SGDLS and CDR2 YYNGEE. The CDR3 runs to 16 residues. The V end was cut by 3 bases, the J end by 0 bases, with 10 bases between. The CDR3 sequence is CASSAGDNSGANVLTF. The DNA of the CDR3 is TGTGCCAGCAGCGCTGGGGACAACTCTGGGGCCAACGTCCTGACTTTC. The full variable domain, with the rest looked up from reference TRBV9 and TRBJ2-6, is DSGVTQTPKHLITATGQRVTLRCSPRSGDLSVYWYQQSLDQGLQFLIQYYNGEERAKGNILERFSAQQFPDLHSELNLSSLELGDSALYFCASSAGDNSGANVLTFGAGSRLTVL.

The V gene is TRBV6-5, the J gene TRBJ1-2; TRBD1 aligns across 10 bases. Per germline, CDR1 MNHEY and CDR2 SVGAGI. The CDR3 length is 14 residues. After removal of 2 bases from V and 8 bases from J, the junction contained 5 bases not matched to a gene. The CDR3, as DNA: TGTGCCAGCAGTTACACCGGGACAGGGGAGGGCTACACCTTC. As protein: CASSYTGTGEGYTF.

The chain combines TRBV11-3 with TRBJ1-2; D unresolved. With 3 bases removed from V and 3 bases from J, the gap between germline ends came to 5 bases. The CDR3 sequence is 12 residues long. Germline V CDR1 and CDR2: SGHNT, YENEEA. This chain's CDR3 is CASSFGDYGYTF. The CDR3 nucleotides are TGTGCCAGCAGCTTCGGGGACTATGGCTACACCTTC.

This chain connects TRBV9 to TRBJ2-1; 10 nucleotides line up with TRBD2. With 7 bases clipped from V and 8 bases from J, the junction kept 15 bases outside the gene matches. The germline V gene has CDR1 SGDLS and CDR2 YYNGEE. CDR3 length: 16 amino acids. CDR3 sequence (DNA): TGTGCCAGCTCCCCCCGACTAGCGGGCAGTAGATATGAGCAGTTCTTC. This gives the protein CASSPRLAGSRYEQFF. Supplemented by reference TRBV9 and TRBJ2-1, the full variable domain reads DSGVTQTPKHLITATGQRVTLRCSPRSGDLSVYWYQQSLDQGLQFLIQYYNGEERAKGNILERFSAQQFPDLHSELNLSSLELGDSALYFCASSPRLAGSRYEQFFGPGTRLTVL.

The rearrangement links TRBV7-2 to TRBJ1-1; D might be TRBD1 (6 bases). This CDR3 spans 13 amino acids. From germline, CDR1 is SGHTA and CDR2 FQGNSA. With 5 bases removed from V and 5 bases from J, the gap between germline ends came to 12 bases. Written as DNA, the CDR3 is TGTGCCAGCAGCCTAAACAGGGAAACTGAAGCTTTCTTT. Its translation is CASSLNRETEAFF.

The chain is built from TRBV28 and TRBJ2-7; TRBD2 matches 7 bases. The CDR3 covers 14 residues. V trimming: 4 bases; J trimming: 1 base; junction bases outside the gene matches: 4. Germline V gene lookup returns CDR1 MDHEN and CDR2 SYDVKM. The CDR3 DNA is TGTGCCAGCAGTTGGGGACTACTTTCCTACGAGCAGTACTTC. Its translation: CASSWGLLSYEQYF.

This chain links TRBV2 with TRBJ2-3, with 11 positions matching TRBD2. Unmatched junction bases numbered 5, after V lost 6 bases and J lost 3 bases. CDR3 length equals 15 residues. Germline V gene lookup returns CDR1 SNHLY and CDR2 FYNNEI. CDR3 residues: CASSSTSGSTDTQYF. The CDR3 DNA reads TGTGCCAGCAGCTCTACTAGCGGGAGTACAGATACGCAGTATTTT. Using reference TRBV2 and TRBJ2-3 for the parts outside the CDR3, the full variable domain is EPEVTQTPSHQVTQMGQEVILRCVPISNHLYFYWYRQILGQKVEFLVSFYNNEISEKSEIFDDQFSVERPDGSNFTLKIRSTKLEDSAMYFCASSSTSGSTDTQYFGPGTRLTVL.

The chain uses TRBV6-1 and TRBJ2-7, with 8 bases lining up with TRBD1. Germline V lookup: CDR1 MNHNS, CDR2 SASEGT. With V trimmed by 4 bases and J by 5 bases, 10 bases remained unmatched. This CDR3 is 15 amino acids long. In DNA form, the CDR3 reads TGTGCCAGCAGTGCACCGCAGGGGGCGTTCAACGAGCAGTACTTC. Translated: CASSAPQGAFNEQYF.